This is a list of T cell receptor beta chains from one sample in a study of shared clonotypes between healthy human individuals. Here immunoSEQ multiplex PCR was the method, and the copy in TCRdb shows in-frame clones only, minus some. The sample lists approximately 1,000,000 clones; approximately 75% were seen once. Sequenced sample: memory CD4+ T cells from PBMCs. The receptors here all came from a man between 18 and 29 years old in good health. Some clones in this sample may be carry-over from other donors' samples. Both conserved end residues are part of each CDR3. D genes are given only for firm matches. Only part of the rows carry a size: once, few, many, or a class if the clone is expanded.

clone_size: .; v_call: TRBV5-4; cdr3_length: 15; j_call: TRBJ2-5; d_call: .; cdr3_aa: CASNFGGGPQETQYF; cdr3_nt: TGTGCCAGCAATTTCGGGGGCGGCCCGCAAGAGACCCAGTACTTC
clone_size: few; v_call: TRBV27; cdr3_length: 15; j_call: TRBJ1-5; d_call: .; cdr3_aa: CASSLEGTPNQPQHF; cdr3_nt: TGTGCCAGCAGTTTAGAAGGGACCCCCAATCAGCCCCAGCATTTT
clone_size: .; v_call: TRBV18; cdr3_length: 15; j_call: TRBJ2-7; d_call: TRBD1; cdr3_aa: CASSPQGQGIYEQYF; cdr3_nt: TGTGCCAGCTCACCGCAGGGACAGGGGATCTACGAGCAGTACTTC
clone_size: .; v_call: TRBV7-2; cdr3_length: 14; j_call: TRBJ2-5; d_call: TRBD2; cdr3_aa: CASRGAGGMGTQYF; cdr3_nt: TGTGCCAGCAGAGGCGCGGGAGGGATGGGGACCCAGTACTTC
clone_size: few; v_call: TRBV5-1; cdr3_length: 14; j_call: TRBJ1-2; d_call: .; cdr3_aa: CASSLGPVQYGYTF; cdr3_nt: TGCGCCAGCAGCTTGGGCCCAGTCCAGTATGGCTACACCTTC
clone_size: .; v_call: TRBV7-9; cdr3_length: 13; j_call: TRBJ1-2; d_call: TRBD1; cdr3_aa: CASSFSGGDGYTF; cdr3_nt: TGTGCCAGCAGCTTCTCAGGGGGCGACGGCTACACCTTC
clone_size: once; v_call: TRBV5-1; cdr3_length: 14; j_call: TRBJ2-7; d_call: TRBD1; cdr3_aa: CASSLGTGGLEQYF; cdr3_nt: TGCGCCAGCAGCTTGGGCACAGGGGGCCTCGAGCAGTACTTC
clone_size: .; v_call: TRBV18; cdr3_length: 14; j_call: TRBJ1-3; d_call: .; cdr3_aa: CASSPQGSGNTIYF; cdr3_nt: TGTGCCAGCTCACCTCAGGGATCTGGAAACACCATATATTTT
clone_size: once; v_call: TRBV10-3; cdr3_length: 15; j_call: TRBJ1-2; d_call: .; cdr3_aa: CAISESVRDFAGYTF; cdr3_nt: TGTGCCATCAGTGAGTCTGTCAGGGACTTCGCTGGCTACACCTTC
clone_size: .; v_call: TRBV19; cdr3_length: 17; j_call: TRBJ2-6; d_call: .; cdr3_aa: CASSIRVLSSGANVLTF; cdr3_nt: TGTGCCAGTAGTATTAGGGTTCTCTCCAGTGGGGCCAACGTCCTGACTTTC
clone_size: .; v_call: TRBV7-8; cdr3_length: 16; j_call: TRBJ2-7; d_call: TRBD1; cdr3_aa: CASSPRRDRKNNEQYF; cdr3_nt: TGTGCCAGCAGCCCGAGGAGGGACAGGAAAAACAACGAGCAGTACTTC
clone_size: many; v_call: TRBV5-4; cdr3_length: 13; j_call: TRBJ1-1; d_call: .; cdr3_aa: CASSPGGNTEAFF; cdr3_nt: TGTGCCAGCAGCCCTGGGGGGAACACTGAAGCTTTCTTT
clone_size: .; v_call: TRBV27; cdr3_length: 14; j_call: TRBJ1-4; d_call: .; cdr3_aa: CASGTGSRSEKLFF; cdr3_nt: TGTGCCAGCGGTACAGGTAGTCGTTCTGAAAAACTGTTTTTT
clone_size: .; v_call: TRBV9; cdr3_length: 12; j_call: TRBJ2-1; d_call: .; cdr3_aa: CASSVLGNEQFF; cdr3_nt: TGTGCCAGCAGCGTCCTAGGAAATGAGCAGTTCTTC
clone_size: .; v_call: TRBV28; cdr3_length: 16; j_call: TRBJ2-3; d_call: TRBD1; cdr3_aa: CASSSPGTGFTDTQYF; cdr3_nt: TGTGCCAGCAGTTCCCCCGGGACAGGGTTCACAGATACGCAGTATTTT
clone_size: many; v_call: TRBV9; cdr3_length: 14; j_call: TRBJ2-2; d_call: .; cdr3_aa: CASSIPRDTGELFF; cdr3_nt: TGTGCCAGCAGCATCCCTCGGGACACCGGGGAGCTGTTTTTT
clone_size: .; v_call: TRBV6-5; cdr3_length: 15; j_call: TRBJ2-7; d_call: TRBD1; cdr3_aa: CASSPRTTGSHEQYF; cdr3_nt: TGTGCCAGCAGCCCCCGGACGACAGGGAGCCACGAGCAGTACTTC
clone_size: .; v_call: TRBV28; cdr3_length: 13; j_call: TRBJ1-1; d_call: .; cdr3_aa: CASWGHTNTEAFF; cdr3_nt: TGTGCCAGTTGGGGACACACGAACACTGAAGCTTTCTTT
clone_size: .; v_call: TRBV7-2; cdr3_length: 17; j_call: TRBJ2-3; d_call: .; cdr3_aa: CASSLFFRGSSTDTQYF; cdr3_nt: TGTGCCAGCAGCTTGTTCTTCCGGGGGTCTAGCACAGATACGCAGTATTTT
clone_size: many; v_call: TRBV20-1; cdr3_length: 11; j_call: TRBJ2-1; d_call: .; cdr3_aa: CSARDRGPEFF; cdr3_nt: TGCAGTGCTAGAGATAGGGGACCGGAGTTCTTC
clone_size: .; v_call: TRBV10-3; cdr3_length: 14; j_call: TRBJ1-2; d_call: TRBD1; cdr3_aa: CATLPGQERYGYTF; cdr3_nt: TGTGCCACACTACCAGGACAGGAAAGATATGGCTACACCTTC
clone_size: .; v_call: TRBV2; cdr3_length: 15; j_call: TRBJ2-2; d_call: TRBD1; cdr3_aa: CASSRQGANTGELFF; cdr3_nt: TGTGCCAGCAGCCGACAGGGGGCGAACACCGGGGAGCTGTTTTTT
clone_size: few; v_call: TRBV2; cdr3_length: 13; j_call: TRBJ1-6; d_call: .; cdr3_aa: CASKGQLNSPLHF; cdr3_nt: TGTGCCAGTAAAGGACAGCTGAATTCACCCCTCCACTTT
clone_size: .; v_call: TRBV6-1; cdr3_length: 14; j_call: TRBJ2-3; d_call: .; cdr3_aa: CASRELVSTDTQYF; cdr3_nt: TGTGCCAGCAGGGAGCTAGTTAGCACAGATACGCAGTATTTT
clone_size: .; v_call: TRBV30; cdr3_length: 11; j_call: TRBJ2-5; d_call: .; cdr3_aa: CAWSAAETQYF; cdr3_nt: TGTGCCTGGAGCGCAGCGGAGACCCAGTACTTC
clone_size: .; v_call: TRBV4-1; cdr3_length: 12; j_call: TRBJ1-5; d_call: .; cdr3_aa: CASSQGYQPQHF; cdr3_nt: TGCGCCAGCAGCCAAGGATATCAGCCCCAGCATTTT
clone_size: .; v_call: TRBV7-9; cdr3_length: 15; j_call: TRBJ2-3; d_call: TRBD1; cdr3_aa: CASSLVGTGTDTQYF; cdr3_nt: TGTGCCAGCAGCCTCGTCGGGACAGGCACAGATACGCAGTATTTT
clone_size: .; v_call: TRBV25-1; cdr3_length: 15; j_call: TRBJ2-1; d_call: .; cdr3_aa: CASSESAGLYNEQFF; cdr3_nt: TGTGCCAGCAGTGAATCCGCGGGGCTCTACAATGAGCAGTTCTTC
clone_size: .; v_call: TRBV6-6; cdr3_length: 13; j_call: TRBJ1-5; d_call: TRBD1; cdr3_aa: CASNRGSNQPQHF; cdr3_nt: TGTGCCAGCAACAGGGGTAGCAATCAGCCCCAGCATTTT
clone_size: .; v_call: TRBV15; cdr3_length: 15; j_call: TRBJ2-5; d_call: .; cdr3_aa: CATSRAGGSGETQYF; cdr3_nt: TGTGCCACCAGCAGAGCTGGGGGCAGTGGAGAGACCCAGTACTTC
clone_size: .; v_call: TRBV5-1; cdr3_length: 15; j_call: TRBJ2-1; d_call: TRBD1; cdr3_aa: CASSETGDEYNEQFF; cdr3_nt: TGCGCCAGCAGCGAGACAGGGGATGAGTACAATGAGCAGTTCTTC
clone_size: .; v_call: TRBV7-3; cdr3_length: 16; j_call: TRBJ2-3; d_call: TRBD2; cdr3_aa: CASSLTARGSADTQYF; cdr3_nt: TGTGCCAGCAGCTTAACTGCGCGGGGGTCGGCAGATACGCAGTATTTT
clone_size: .; v_call: TRBV4-2; cdr3_length: 17; j_call: TRBJ1-3; d_call: .; cdr3_aa: CASSQGPLGHSGNTIYF; cdr3_nt: TGTGCCAGCAGCCAAGGGCCCCTTGGTCACTCTGGAAACACCATATATTTT
clone_size: .; v_call: TRBV10-3; cdr3_length: 15; j_call: TRBJ1-2; d_call: .; cdr3_aa: CAISDLGPLNYGYTF; cdr3_nt: TGTGCCATCAGTGACTTAGGACCGCTTAACTATGGCTACACCTTC
clone_size: once; v_call: TRBV6-7; cdr3_length: 15; j_call: TRBJ2-7; d_call: .; cdr3_aa: CAGPYQRVASPEQYF; cdr3_nt: TGTGCCGGCCCATACCAGCGAGTCGCCTCCCCCGAGCAGTACTTC
clone_size: once; v_call: TRBV19; cdr3_length: 15; j_call: TRBJ2-1; d_call: TRBD2; cdr3_aa: CASSIRLAGVGEQFF; cdr3_nt: TGTGCCAGTAGTATTAGACTAGCGGGGGTCGGTGAGCAGTTCTTC
clone_size: .; v_call: TRBV29-1; cdr3_length: 11; j_call: TRBJ1-2; d_call: .; cdr3_aa: CTVSENYGYTF; cdr3_nt: TGCACCGTCAGTGAGAACTATGGCTACACCTTC
clone_size: .; v_call: TRBV11-2; cdr3_length: 15; j_call: TRBJ2-2; d_call: .; cdr3_aa: CASSLVGTSVGELFF; cdr3_nt: TGTGCCAGCAGCTTAGTTGGCACCTCAGTCGGGGAGCTGTTTTTT
clone_size: once; v_call: TRBV7-9; cdr3_length: 12; j_call: TRBJ1-4; d_call: TRBD1; cdr3_aa: CASSFLEGAKGF; cdr3_nt: TGTGCCAGCAGCTTCCTCGAGGGGGCGAAAGGTTTT
clone_size: .; v_call: TRBV28; cdr3_length: 12; j_call: TRBJ1-1; d_call: .; cdr3_aa: CASILGGTEAFF; cdr3_nt: TGTGCCAGCATCCTAGGAGGGACTGAAGCTTTCTTT
clone_size: .; v_call: TRBV11-2; cdr3_length: 14; j_call: TRBJ2-7; d_call: TRBD1; cdr3_aa: CASSQTGQGHEQYF; cdr3_nt: TGTGCCAGCAGTCAGACGGGACAGGGCCACGAGCAGTACTTC
clone_size: .; v_call: TRBV7-8; cdr3_length: 16; j_call: TRBJ1-5; d_call: .; cdr3_aa: CASSPIRPRGNQPQHF; cdr3_nt: TGTGCCAGCAGCCCAATTAGGCCTAGAGGGAATCAGCCCCAGCATTTT
clone_size: .; v_call: TRBV28; cdr3_length: 12; j_call: TRBJ2-7; d_call: .; cdr3_aa: CASSLSLREQYF; cdr3_nt: TGTGCCAGCAGTTTATCGCTTCGTGAGCAGTACTTC
clone_size: .; v_call: TRBV30; cdr3_length: 14; j_call: TRBJ1-5; d_call: .; cdr3_aa: CAWSKLQGNQPQHF; cdr3_nt: TGTGCCTGGAGTAAGTTACAGGGCAATCAGCCCCAGCATTTT